This TCR beta chain was documented in a study of cytomegalovirus exposure and HLA in healthy donors. Study-level results: According to a subsequent analysis, TCR clusters identified in the first cohort showed a tendency to co-occur across the 120 validation repertoires.

This clone was recorded once. Antigen unknown. The CDR3 consists of 16 residues. Germline V gene sequence: CDR1 KGHSH, CDR2 LQKENI. The V end lost 3 bases, the J end lost 10 bases, and 21 bases lay between the germline ends. Libraries were prepared by immunoSEQ multiplex PCR; TCRdb keeps only in-frame clonotypes and omits some of them. This table has 130,000 to 150,000 clones, roughly 90% appearing once. This sequence originates from a young man in good health and CMV-seropositive. Sequenced sample: PBMCs. The gene calls are TRBV18 and TRBJ1-4, with D unresolved. CDR3 protein: CASSPAISQYDGKLFF. The CDR3 DNA sequence: TGTGCCAGCTCACCCGCAATAAGCCAATACGATGGAAAACTGTTTTTT.